This TCR beta chain was sequenced in a study of blood T cell repertoires in COVID-19. Turning to the study itself: T cells, B-cell-depleted T cells, or PBMCs provided the cDNA or gDNA that served as material.

Per the original methods: The assay estimated nucleated cells by amplifying reference gene primers. Some clones are missing from TCRdb's copy, which holds only in-frame ones; the method was immunoSEQ multiplex PCR. V and J calls and clone size follow that table, whereas D and trimming were derived from the DNA. The sample gives under 250,000 clones, about 80% of which show up once; 1.8% is in the top ten. CDR1 is SEHNR and CDR2 is FQNEAQ in the germline V gene (reference sequence). This CDR3 is 15 amino acids long. V was pared by 1 base and J by 5 bases, with 7 bases of the junction left unmatched. V is TRBV7-9 and J is TRBJ2-5, with 7 bases that match TRBD1. The source material was PBMCs or T cells enriched from blood (not recorded which). The clonotype originates from a man aged 60-69 years who had recovered from COVID-19. The CDR3 region has the DNA TGTGCCAGCAGCTTAGGGGCAGGGGGAAAGGAGACCCAGTACTTC. This sequence encodes CASSLGAGGKETQYF.